Presented here are 5 T cell receptor beta chains from one specimen sequenced in a study of blood T cells in healthy people across ages. A second PCR of 7 to 11 cycles used a sample-barcoded 5' primer and a J-beta primer mix. TCRdb called the 5' RACE reads again in MiXCR, with one record for every CDR3 protein. The repertoire consists of fewer than 800,000 distinct CDR3 sequences, with 25% occurring once and the leading ten covering more than 8%. The data also belong to a second study, concerning T cells of mothers and their children.

The source material was blood. The receptors were gathered from a boy aged 5-17 years in good health.

This chain uses TRBV2 with TRBJ2-5, with D maybe TRBD2 (7 bases). From germline, CDR1 is SNHLY and CDR2 FYNNEI. CDR3 length: 15 amino acids. The ends were cut back, 7 bases at V and 5 bases at J, with 20 bases in the middle. In nucleotides, the CDR3 is TGTGCCAGCACTTCTAACGGGGGGCCAAGTGAGACCCAGTACTTC. Protein product: CASTSNGGPSETQYF. The full variable domain, its missing parts supplied by reference TRBV2 and TRBJ2-5, is EPEVTQTPSHQVTQMGQEVILRCVPISNHLYFYWYRQILGQKVEFLVSFYNNEISEKSEIFDDQFSVERPDGSNFTLKIRSTKLEDSAMYFCASTSNGGPSETQYFGPGTRLLVL.

The rearrangement links TRBV6-2 or TRBV6-3 to TRBJ1-5; D call uncertain. CDR1 and CDR2 (germline): MNHEY, SVGEGT. This CDR3 spans 14 amino acids. V dropped 3 bases and J dropped 3 bases, with 9 bases sitting between them. DNA for the CDR3: TGTGCCAGCAGTTATGGCGGGGTCAATCAGCCCCAGCATTTT. Amino acid sequence: CASSYGGVNQPQHF.

The CDR3 spells CASSRTQGGTEAFF. CDR3 DNA sequence: TGTGCCAGCAGCCGCACTCAGGGAGGGACTGAAGCTTTCTTT. The J gene is TRBJ1-1, the V gene TRBV3-1; perhaps TRBD1 as D (5 bases). Germline V gene lookup returns CDR1 LGHDT and CDR2 YNNKEL (reference sequence). The CDR3 is made up of 14 amino acids. V gave up 4 bases and J gave up 5 bases, with 14 bases separating them.

This rearrangement joins TRBV5-1 to TRBJ2-5; 9 nucleotides match TRBD2. Germline values: CDR1 SGHRS, CDR2 YFSETQ. There are 17 residues in the CDR3. The junction had 7 bases not matched to a gene; V was cut back by 0 bases and J by 1 base. CDR3 sequence: CASSLAMGSGSQETQYF. As DNA, the CDR3 is TGCGCCAGCAGCTTGGCCATGGGTAGCGGGAGCCAAGAGACCCAGTACTTC.

This chain connects TRBV7-9 to TRBJ1-2; possible D gene TRBD1, 5 bases. Trimming cost V 3 bases and J 4 bases, with 12 bases left between them. The CDR3 runs 14 residues. Germline loops: CDR1 SEHNR, CDR2 FQNEAQ (reference sequence). The CDR3 sequence is CASSFVDSPYGYTF. The CDR3 DNA reads as TGTGCCAGCAGCTTCGTCGACAGCCCCTATGGCTACACCTTC. The full variable domain, its missing parts supplied by reference TRBV7-9 and TRBJ1-2, is DTGVSQNPRHKITKRGQNVTFRCDPISEHNRLYWYRQTLGQGPEFLTYFQNEAQLEKSRLLSDRFSAERPKGSFSTLEIQRTEQGDSAMYLCASSFVDSPYGYTFGSGTRLTVV.